These 5 T cell receptor beta chains were sequenced from one sample in a study of blood T cell repertoires in COVID-19. Measured with immunoSEQ multiplex PCR; TCRdb has only the in-frame clones, and not every one. The sample includes 200,000 to 300,000 clones, about four fifths of them seen just once. The sequenced material came from PBMCs or T cells enriched from blood (not recorded which). Receptor source: a woman in her thirties or forties who had been exposed to COVID-19.

The rearrangement uses TRBV27 and TRBJ1-1, with a tentative D call TRBD1 (6 bases). The germline CDR1 and CDR2 sequences are MNHEY and SMNVEV (reference sequence). Between the trimmed V and J ends, which lost 6 bases and 6 bases, there was a span of 14 bases. The CDR3 has 13 residues. CDR3 residues: CASRTRGGPEAFF. DNA of the CDR3: TGTGCCAGCAGGACTCGGGGGGGCCCTGAAGCTTTCTTT.

The rearrangement links TRBV15 to TRBJ1-4, with D possibly TRBD1 on 5 matching bases. This CDR3 is built from 16 residues. CDR1 LNHNV and CDR2 YYDKDF come from the germline V gene (reference sequence). V lost 0 bases and J 1 base, leaving 9 bases between the germline ends. DNA for the CDR3: TGTGCCACCAGCAGAGATCGCGGGGGAACTAATGAAAAACTGTTTTTT. Protein: CATSRDRGGTNEKLFF.

This chain connects TRBV11-3 to TRBJ2-7; 12 bases map to TRBD2. This CDR3 spans 16 amino acids. The V gene end was trimmed by 1 base and the J gene end by 1 base; junction bases not matched to a gene: 2. Germline CDR1 reads SGHNT; CDR2 reads YENEEA. CDR3 residues: CASSLGGLAGSYEQYF. As DNA, the CDR3 is TGTGCCAGCAGCTTAGGGGGACTAGCGGGTTCCTACGAGCAGTACTTC. Full variable domain (rest looked up from reference TRBV11-3 and TRBJ2-7): EAGVVQSPRYKIIEKKQPVAFWCNPISGHNTLYWYLQNLGQGPELLIRYENEEAVDDSQLPKDRFSAERLKGVDSTLKIQPAELGDSAVYLCASSLGGLAGSYEQYFGPGTRLTVT.

This chain connects TRBV11-3 to TRBJ2-7, with D unresolved. Deletions cut 1 base from V and 0 bases from J, with 10 bases between. Per germline, CDR1 SGHNT and CDR2 YENEEA. CDR3 size: 15 residues. This CDR3 is CASSLGGSSSYEQYF. DNA for the CDR3: TGTGCCAGCAGCTTAGGAGGCAGTAGCTCCTACGAGCAGTACTTC.

The chain is built from TRBV9 and TRBJ1-6, with a possible D match to TRBD1 (6 bases). CDR1 is SGDLS and CDR2 is YYNGEE in the germline V gene. Trimming took 0 bases from V and 6 from J, leaving 13 bases between them. The CDR3 is made up of 16 amino acids. The CDR3 nucleotides read TGTGCCAGCAGCGTAGCCCCGACAGGAGCTAATTCACCCCTCCACTTT. Protein: CASSVAPTGANSPLHF.